Presented here are 21 T cell receptor beta chains from one specimen sequenced in a study of blood T cell repertoires in COVID-19. TCRdb's table, derived via immunoSEQ multiplex PCR, lists solely in-frame clones and lacks some. This table holds 200,000 to 250,000 clones, roughly 80% found once. The sample taken for sequencing was peripheral blood. The receptors were gathered from an elderly woman with acute or convalescent COVID-19.

The chain combines TRBV5-1 with TRBJ1-3, with TRBD1 identical over 7 bases. The trim removed 1 base at V and 4 bases at J, leaving 8 bases unmatched. The CDR3 covers 16 residues. Looked up from germline, CDR1 is SGHRS and CDR2 is YFSETQ. DNA of the CDR3: TGCGCCAGCAGCTTGCTTGAGGGGGCGAACGGAAACACCATATATTTT. As protein: CASSLLEGANGNTIYF.

This chain links TRBV6-5 with TRBJ2-1; TRBD2 is a possible D gene (5 bases). The CDR3 is 13 residues long. Trimming removed 6 bases at V and 5 bases at J, with 11 bases between. Germline V gene data show CDR1 as MNHEY and CDR2 as SVGAGI. The CDR3 spells CASRMDWDNEQFF. The CDR3 DNA is TGTGCCAGCAGAATGGACTGGGACAATGAGCAGTTCTTC.

The chain has TRBV5-4 and TRBJ1-2; tentatively, D is TRBD1 (6 bases). Germline assignment: CDR1 SGHNT and CDR2 YYREEE (reference sequence). The ends were cut back, 7 bases at V and 2 bases at J, with 21 bases in the middle. This CDR3 spans 16 amino acids. The CDR3, as DNA: TGTGCCAGCGACAGGATGACAGCCGATGGGAACTATGGCTACACCTTC. As protein: CASDRMTADGNYGYTF.

The chain is built from TRBV5-1 and TRBJ2-3; TRBD2 agrees at 10 bases. Germline CDR1 is SGHRS and CDR2 is YFSETQ. Germline trimming cut 3 bases from V and 6 bases from J; bases unmatched to any gene: 10. The CDR3 is made up of 16 amino acids. The CDR3 protein is CASSSTSGFSGDTQYF. The CDR3 DNA is TGCGCCAGCAGCTCGACTAGCGGGTTCTCGGGGGATACGCAGTATTTT.

The V and J genes are TRBV28 and TRBJ2-7, with TRBD2 matching over 7 bases. V gave up 3 bases and J gave up 0 bases; unmatched junction bases: 2. The CDR3 extends over 14 amino acids. CDR1 and CDR2 (germline): MDHEN, SYDVKM. CDR3 amino acids: CASSFRGSSYEQYF. The CDR3 DNA follows: TGTGCCAGCAGTTTCCGCGGGAGCTCCTACGAGCAGTACTTC.

This sequence joins TRBV5-1 and TRBJ2-1, with D perhaps TRBD2 (5 bases). V was clipped by 4 bases and J by 7 bases, with 18 bases between them. CDR1 and CDR2 (germline): SGHRS, YFSETQ. CDR3 size: 15 residues. CDR3 DNA sequence: TGCGCCAGCAGCCCCTATATGGCCGGGATAAATGAGCAGTTCTTC. It is translated as CASSPYMAGINEQFF.

This chain connects TRBV9 to TRBJ1-1, with 7 bases aligning to TRBD1. Germline trimming cut 3 bases from V and 11 bases from J; bases unmatched to any gene: 10. This CDR3 region has 13 residues. Germline lookup yields CDR1 SGDLS and CDR2 YYNGEE. In DNA form, the CDR3 reads TGTGCCAGCAGCGCCCTCTCGACAGGGTACGCTTTCTTT. This codes for CASSALSTGYAFF.

V usage is TRBV12-1 and J usage is TRBJ2-5; TRBD2 reflects the table's D call only, with no check against the DNA. TRBV12-1 is shown as a pseudogene. This CDR3 has 14 amino acids. CDR3 DNA: TGTGCCAGCAGGCTTTGGCGGGGGCAAGAGACCCAGTACTTC. It translates to CASRLWRGQETQYF.

The V gene is TRBV19, the J gene TRBJ1-4, with 7 bases fitting TRBD1. The CDR3 sequence is 14 residues long. Germline V gene data show CDR1 as LNHDA and CDR2 as SQIVND (reference sequence). V was pared by 2 bases and J by 13 bases, with 10 bases of the junction left unmatched. CDR3 in amino acids: CASSIKQGTHPLFF. Written as DNA, the CDR3 is TGTGCCAGTAGTATAAAACAGGGGACCCATCCACTGTTTTTT.

The chain combines TRBV7-9 with TRBJ2-7; maybe TRBD2 (5 bases). CDR3 length: 17 amino acids. The V end lost 1 base, the J end lost 0 bases, and 16 bases lay between the germline ends. Germline values: CDR1 SEHNR, CDR2 FQNEAQ (reference sequence). CDR3 sequence reads: CASSLVAWGHGSYEQYF. As DNA, the CDR3 is TGTGCCAGCAGCTTAGTAGCGTGGGGTCATGGCTCCTACGAGCAGTACTTC.

The rearrangement joins TRBV7-3 to TRBJ2-1; 10 bases agree with TRBD1. CDR3 length: 16 residues. Germline CDR1 is SGHTA and CDR2 is FQGTGA. With V trimmed by 4 bases and J by 5 bases, 8 bases remained unmatched. The CDR3 coding sequence is TGTGCCAGCAGCTCCCACCCCGGGACAGGGGACAATGAGCAGTTCTTC. It translates to CASSSHPGTGDNEQFF.

V usage is TRBV7-9 and J usage is TRBJ1-2; the match to TRBD1 covers 8 bases. The CDR3 is 15 amino acids. Per the germline V gene, CDR1 is SEHNR and CDR2 is FQNEAQ (reference sequence). The junction had 9 bases not matched to a gene; V was cut back by 6 bases and J by 3 bases. This CDR3 reads CASSPTGGVDYGYTF. CDR3 nucleotides: TGTGCCAGCAGTCCAACAGGGGGGGTGGACTATGGCTACACCTTC.

This clone appeared a few times. Additional DNA sequences in this sample encode the identical CDR3. The chain carries TRBV5-1 and TRBJ2-5; D ambiguous. Trimming shortened V by 0 bases and J by 5 bases, and 8 bases separated the two germline ends. The germline gives CDR1 SGHRS, CDR2 YFSETQ. The length of the CDR3 is 13 residues. The CDR3 bases are TGCGCCAGCAGCTTGGATTCTAGTGAGACCCAGTACTTC. Translation gives CASSLDSSETQYF.

This clone was counted once. The chain is built from TRBV29-1 and TRBJ1-1; TRBD1 matches at 8 bases. Trimming removed 7 bases from V and 1 base from J; junction bases left unmatched: 5. Germline CDR1 reads SQVTM; CDR2 reads ANQGSEA. The CDR3 runs 13 residues. The CDR3 loop reads CSAAGQGNTEAFF. CDR3 DNA sequence: TGCAGCGCCGCCGGACAGGGGAACACTGAAGCTTTCTTT.

The chain combines TRBV6-5 with TRBJ1-1; no clear D. Trimming stripped 2 bases from V and 3 bases from J, with 10 bases between. There are 14 residues in the CDR3. In germline, CDR1 is MNHEY, CDR2 SVGAGI. This CDR3 reads CASSYAVWDTEAFF. CDR3 DNA: TGTGCCAGCAGTTACGCGGTTTGGGACACTGAAGCTTTCTTT.

The chain employs TRBV9 and TRBJ1-3; D gene ambiguous. With 1 base removed from V and 2 bases from J, the gap between germline ends came to 10 bases. CDR3 length: 15 residues. Germline-derived CDR1 and CDR2 are SGDLS and YYNGEE. The CDR3 coding sequence is TGTGCCAGCAGCGTATGGCAGGATCCTGGAAACACCATATATTTT. As protein: CASSVWQDPGNTIYF.

CDR3 nucleotide sequence: TGTGCCAGCAGTGGTCCAGCGGGAGGGGGGACCTCAAATGAGCAGTTCTTC. Its translation: CASSGPAGGGTSNEQFF. The genes are TRBV2 and TRBJ2-1; 10 nucleotides align to TRBD2. The J segment lost 7 bases and the V segment lost 4 bases, leaving 13 bases of the junction unmatched. The CDR3 runs 17 residues. The germline V gene encodes CDR1 SNHLY and CDR2 FYNNEI.

V and J are TRBV27 and TRBJ1-5; D not certain. V was cut by 4 bases and J by 6 bases, with 7 bases left in between. The germline V gene has CDR1 MNHEY and CDR2 SMNVEV (reference sequence). The CDR3 length is 12 residues. The CDR3 DNA reads as TGTGCCAGCAGTTCCGGAGGTCAGCCCCAGCATTTT. Amino acid sequence: CASSSGGQPQHF.

The chain has TRBV27 and TRBJ2-3; TRBD1 aligns across 8 bases. There are 13 residues in the CDR3. Trimming cost V 11 bases and J 5 bases; bases outside gene matches: 9. The germline gives CDR1 MNHEY, CDR2 SMNVEV (reference sequence). This CDR3 reads CAVVDRVVDTQYF. The CDR3 DNA reads TGTGCCGTAGTGGACAGGGTGGTAGATACGCAGTATTTT.

This clone was recorded only once. The V call is TRBV10-3, the J call TRBJ1-2, with D possibly matching TRBD1 (5 bases). V lost 5 bases to trimming and J lost 8 bases, with 21 bases between them. The length of the CDR3 is 15 residues. Germline loops: CDR1 ENHRY, CDR2 SYGVKD. CDR3 amino acids: CAISRQLESFQGYTF. As DNA, the CDR3 is TGTGCCATCAGTCGACAGTTGGAATCCTTCCAGGGCTACACCTTC.

This clone was seen only a few times. The chain links TRBV29-1 to TRBJ2-7; D remains ambiguous. This CDR3 has 15 residues. Looked up from germline, CDR1 is SQVTM and CDR2 is ANQGSEA. V gave up 6 bases and J gave up 3 bases, with 21 bases separating them. The CDR3 sequence is CSVDVGSSGFYEQYF. CDR3 sequence (DNA): TGCAGCGTCGATGTAGGCAGCTCGGGTTTCTACGAGCAGTACTTC.